The rows below give T cell receptor beta chains drawn from one sample of a study of shared clonotypes between healthy human individuals. Generated by immunoSEQ multiplex PCR, the TCRdb table keeps only in-frame clones and is missing some. The sample has about 2.4 million clones; about 92% are singletons. The sequencing input was naive CD4+ T cells sorted from blood. The receptors come from a man in his late teens or twenties in good health. Each CDR3 is given with its conserved first and last residue. Each record gives: CDR3 length, clone size, J gene, D gene, V gene, CDR3 protein, CDR3 DNA. D genes are given only for firm matches. Where a row states a size, it is once, few, many or the class of an expanded clone; other rows omit it.

11 NA TRBJ2-7 NA TRBV29-1 CSVVVSYEQYF TGCAGCGTTGTGGTCTCCTACGAGCAGTACTTC
13 NA TRBJ2-7 NA TRBV11-2 CASSPDRVYEQYF TGTGCCAGCAGCCCAGACCGGGTCTACGAGCAGTACTTC
13 NA TRBJ2-6 NA TRBV7-2 CATAGSGANVLTF TGTGCCACCGCCGGGTCTGGGGCCAACGTCCTGACTTTC
17 NA TRBJ1-4 NA TRBV5-6 CASSILQGGVTNEKLFF TGTGCCAGCAGCATCCTACAGGGTGGGGTAACTAATGAAAAACTGTTTTTT
18 NA TRBJ1-6 NA TRBV19 CASSISPGVGGNNSPLHF TGTGCCAGTAGTATTAGCCCAGGGGTCGGAGGTAACAATTCACCCCTCCACTTT
12 NA TRBJ2-1 NA TRBV10-3 CAISEGGNEQFF TGTGCCATCAGTGAGGGTGGCAATGAGCAGTTCTTC
14 NA TRBJ2-2 TRBD1 TRBV28 CASSQGQGFGELFF TGTGCCAGCAGCCAGGGACAGGGCTTCGGGGAGCTGTTTTTT
15 NA TRBJ1-5 NA TRBV6-1 CASTTGREGNQPQHF TGTGCCAGCACCACGGGCAGGGAGGGCAATCAGCCCCAGCATTTT
14 NA TRBJ1-1 TRBD1 TRBV10-1 CASSRTGGNTEAFF TGCGCCAGCAGCAGGACAGGGGGGAACACTGAAGCTTTCTTT
15 NA TRBJ1-1 TRBD1 TRBV5-1 CASSLAGGTNTEAFF TGCGCCAGCAGCTTAGCAGGGGGCACTAACACTGAAGCTTTCTTT
15 NA TRBJ1-3 NA TRBV9 CASSVGGLSGNTIYF TGTGCCAGCAGCGTAGGAGGACTCTCTGGAAACACCATATATTTT
14 NA TRBJ2-7 TRBD1 TRBV10-3 CATQGAESSYEQYF TGTGCCACCCAGGGGGCGGAGAGCTCCTACGAGCAGTACTTC
14 NA TRBJ1-1 NA TRBV18 CASSPKTTNTEAFF TGTGCCAGCTCACCCAAAACCACAAACACTGAAGCTTTCTTT
16 NA TRBJ2-5 TRBD2 TRBV15 CATSRDRAGGPETQYF TGTGCCACCAGCAGAGATCGGGCGGGGGGGCCTGAGACCCAGTACTTC
11 NA TRBJ2-7 NA TRBV19 CASRNEGEQYF TGTGCCAGTAGGAACGAAGGCGAGCAGTACTTC
13 NA TRBJ1-1 NA TRBV2 CASSDEGNTEAFF TGTGCCAGCAGTGATGAGGGTAACACTGAAGCTTTCTTT
14 NA TRBJ2-7 NA TRBV30 CAWSVLPGSSEQYF TGTGCCTGGAGTGTACTTCCGGGAAGCTCCGAGCAGTACTTC
17 NA TRBJ2-7 NA TRBV30 CAWSVNVKTGGYWEQYF TGTGCCTGGAGTGTGAATGTTAAAACAGGAGGGTACTGGGAGCAGTACTTC
12 NA TRBJ1-3 NA TRBV7-2 CASSSYGNTIYF TGTGCCAGCAGCTCATACGGAAACACCATATATTTT
15 NA TRBJ1-6 NA TRBV4-1 CASSQLQGLNSPLHF TGCGCCAGCAGCCAATTACAGGGACTAAATTCACCCCTCCACTTT
13 NA TRBJ1-5 NA TRBV6-1 CASSEGPRQPQHF TGTGCCAGCAGTGAAGGTCCGAGGCAGCCCCAGCATTTT
15 NA TRBJ2-5 NA TRBV7-2 CASSLLRGGAETQYF TGTGCCAGCAGCCTCCTGAGGGGCGGAGCTGAGACCCAGTACTTC
13 NA TRBJ1-2 TRBD1 TRBV27 CASRRTGNYGYTF TGTGCCAGCAGAAGGACAGGGAACTATGGCTACACCTTC
16 NA TRBJ2-3 TRBD2 TRBV6-6 CASSPGLAGGLNTQYF TGTGCCAGCAGTCCCGGACTAGCGGGGGGGCTGAATACGCAGTATTTT
15 NA TRBJ2-2 NA TRBV18 CASSAMSGTGGELFF TGTGCCAGCTCGGCGATGTCGGGGACGGGCGGGGAGCTGTTTTTT
16 NA TRBJ1-6 NA TRBV6-5 CASSYSRGSSNSPLHF TGTGCCAGCAGTTACTCGCGGGGGAGTAGTAATTCACCCCTCCACTTT
13 NA TRBJ1-5 NA TRBV29-1 CSAQADRNQPQHF TGCAGCGCCCAAGCGGACAGAAATCAGCCCCAGCATTTT
13 NA TRBJ2-5 NA TRBV7-9 CASSLSQVETQYF TGTGCCAGCAGCTTATCTCAAGTCGAGACCCAGTACTTC
15 NA TRBJ2-1 TRBD2 TRBV18 CASSPFRLAGDEQFF TGTGCCAGCTCACCATTTCGGCTAGCGGGAGATGAGCAGTTCTTC
15 NA TRBJ2-3 NA TRBV4-2 CASSQDTGSADTQYF TGTGCCAGCAGCCAAGATACAGGGTCAGCAGATACGCAGTATTTT
15 NA TRBJ1-1 TRBD1 TRBV19 CASSTQTGMNTEAFF TGTGCCAGTAGTACCCAGACAGGGATGAACACTGAAGCTTTCTTT
16 NA TRBJ2-7 NA TRBV6-5 CASSYSGQGRSYEQYF TGTGCCAGCAGTTACTCAGGGCAGGGTAGATCCTACGAGCAGTACTTC
14 once TRBJ2-3 NA TRBV18 CASSPPSKTDTQYF TGTGCCAGCTCACCACCCAGCAAGACAGATACGCAGTATTTT
15 NA TRBJ2-5 TRBD2 TRBV11-2 CASSSLREFEETQYF TGTGCCAGCAGCTCATTGCGGGAGTTTGAAGAGACCCAGTACTTC
18 NA TRBJ2-1 TRBD2 TRBV11-2 CASSSLALREWPYNEQFF TGTGCCAGCAGCTCCCTCGCCCTGCGGGAGTGGCCCTACAATGAGCAGTTCTTC
17 NA TRBJ1-4 NA TRBV5-5 CASSWRPGTSTNEKLFF TGTGCCAGCAGCTGGCGTCCCGGGACGTCAACTAATGAAAAACTGTTTTTT
15 NA TRBJ2-1 TRBD2 TRBV19 CASSPSGRAVNEQFF TGTGCCAGTAGTCCGAGCGGGAGGGCAGTCAATGAGCAGTTCTTC
15 NA TRBJ2-6 NA TRBV19 CASGTPLSGANVLTF TGTGCCAGCGGGACACCCCTCTCTGGGGCCAACGTCCTGACTTTC
18 NA TRBJ2-3 NA TRBV4-1 CASSQVKGSGAGTDTQYF TGCGCCAGCAGCCAGGTCAAGGGTTCGGGCGCGGGCACAGATACGCAGTATTTT
13 NA TRBJ1-6 NA TRBV6-5 CASSSSINSPLHF TGTGCCAGCAGTTCAAGTATAAATTCACCCCTCCACTTT
16 NA TRBJ2-7 NA TRBV7-6 CASSSHPTTDFYEQYF TGTGCCAGCAGCTCCCATCCTACAACAGATTTCTACGAGCAGTACTTC
17 NA TRBJ2-3 TRBD2 TRBV7-2 CASSPGTSGRGLNTQYF TGTGCCAGCAGCCCGGGGACTAGCGGGAGGGGTCTTAATACGCAGTATTTT
13 NA TRBJ2-1 NA TRBV7-2 CASSFIRDNEQFF TGTGCCAGCAGCTTTATAAGGGACAATGAGCAGTTCTTC
13 NA TRBJ2-1 NA TRBV6-5 CASRATSYNEQFF TGTGCCAGCAGGGCGACCTCCTACAATGAGCAGTTCTTC
15 NA TRBJ2-3 NA TRBV5-4 CASSFMGAGADTQYF TGTGCCAGCAGCTTCATGGGGGCGGGGGCAGATACGCAGTATTTT
16 NA TRBJ2-5 NA TRBV2 CASSEVLLAGGETQYF TGTGCCAGCAGTGAAGTTTTACTTGCCGGCGGAGAGACCCAGTACTTC
16 NA TRBJ1-1 TRBD1 TRBV7-9 CASSPGRGQGATEAFF TGTGCCAGCAGCCCCGGCCGAGGACAGGGGGCCACTGAAGCTTTCTTT
15 NA TRBJ1-6 NA TRBV11-2 CASSFPGSYNSPLHF TGTGCCAGCAGCTTCCCCGGATCCTATAATTCACCCCTCCACTTT
19 NA TRBJ1-5 TRBD1 TRBV10-3 CAIMDGTGDAAGNNQPQHF TGTGCCATCATGGACGGGACAGGGGATGCGGCCGGAAACAATCAGCCCCAGCATTTT
14 NA TRBJ2-3 TRBD2 TRBV5-1 CASSLDLAGDTQYF TGCGCCAGCAGCTTGGACCTAGCGGGAGATACGCAGTATTTT
15 NA TRBJ1-6 NA TRBV7-9 CASSSRAGLESPLHF TGTGCCAGCAGCTCCCGAGCAGGGCTCGAGTCACCCCTCCACTTT
14 NA TRBJ2-7 TRBD1 TRBV10-3 CAIRGQGDPYEQYF TGTGCCATCAGGGGGCAGGGGGACCCCTACGAGCAGTACTTC
13 NA TRBJ2-3 NA TRBV30 CAWSTGIVDTQYF TGTGCCTGGAGTACAGGGATAGTGGATACGCAGTATTTT
14 NA TRBJ1-2 NA TRBV2 CASRRDGLNYGYTF TGTGCCAGCAGAAGGGACGGTCTAAACTATGGCTACACCTTC
13 few TRBJ1-2 TRBD1 TRBV11-2 CASSPQGGYGYTF TGTGCCAGCAGCCCGCAGGGGGGCTATGGCTACACCTTC
13 NA TRBJ1-1 NA TRBV27 CASKPGWGTEAFF TGTGCCAGCAAACCAGGGTGGGGCACTGAAGCTTTCTTT
13 NA TRBJ1-5 NA TRBV2 CASTPERNQPQHF TGTGCCAGCACGCCGGAAAGGAATCAGCCCCAGCATTTT
15 NA TRBJ1-4 NA TRBV6-5 CASSYSSAPNEKLFF TGTGCCAGCAGTTACTCTTCTGCCCCTAATGAAAAACTGTTTTTT